The rows below give T cell receptor beta chains drawn from one sample of a study of blood T cell repertoires in COVID-19. This table comes from immunoSEQ multiplex PCR, and its TCRdb copy is limited to in-frame clones, with some not included. The sample yields about 170,000 clones, 70% to 90% seen once. Source material: peripheral blood. These receptors were taken from an elderly woman with COVID-19, enrolled during active disease. CDR3s include the opening cysteine and the closing phenylalanine or tryptophan. A D gene is named only where the DNA matches it firmly. A clone size is listed for some rows: how often the clone was seen (once, few, many), or a class if it is expanded.

clone size	V gene	D gene	J gene	CDR3 DNA	CDR3 protein
once	TRBV5-1	NA	TRBJ1-4	TGCGCCAGCAGCTTGGGGGGGCGAACTAATGAAAAACTGTTTTTT	CASSLGGRTNEKLFF
few	TRBV6-5	TRBD1	TRBJ2-7	TGTGCCAGCAGAGGGGACAGGGGGCGGTACGAGCAGTACTTC	CASRGDRGRYEQYF
NA	TRBV5-4	TRBD1	TRBJ1-5	TGTGCCAGCAGCCTCGGGACAGGCAATAATCAGCCCCAGCATTTT	CASSLGTGNNQPQHF
NA	TRBV5-1	TRBD2	TRBJ2-1	TGCGCCAGCACGACTAGCGGGTCCTCCTACAATGAGCAGTTCTTC	CASTTSGSSYNEQFF
NA	TRBV2	TRBD1	TRBJ1-4	TGTGCCAGCACCCCCCGGCCGGGACAGGGAAGGGAAAAACTGTTTTTT	CASTPRPGQGREKLFF
NA	TRBV19	TRBD2	TRBJ2-1	TGTGCCAGTAGTATCGGCGGGAGGGACAATGAGCAGTTCTTC	CASSIGGRDNEQFF
NA	TRBV5-1	NA	TRBJ1-2	TGCGCCAGCAGCTCGGGCGGGGTAGGCTACACCTTC	CASSSGGVGYTF
once	TRBV9	NA	TRBJ2-5	TGTGCCAGCAGCGCGGCAGGGGGGGAGACCCAGTACTTC	CASSAAGGETQYF
NA	TRBV12-5	NA	TRBJ2-3	TGTGCTAGTGCCTTCCAATCGGGGGATACGCAGTATTTT	CASAFQSGDTQYF
NA	TRBV3-1/TRBV3-2	TRBD2	TRBJ2-5	TGTGCCAGCAGCCTACGGACTAGCGGGACCCTGGGGCAAGAGACCCAGTACTTC	CASSLRTSGTLGQETQYF
NA	TRBV12-3/TRBV12-4	NA	TRBJ1-2	TGTGCCAGCAGTTTGGACAGCTATAACGGCTACACCTTC	CASSLDSYNGYTF
NA	TRBV5-4	TRBD2	TRBJ2-1	TGTGCCAGCAGCTTTGGACTAGCGGGGGTTTCCTACAATGAGCAGTTCTTC	CASSFGLAGVSYNEQFF
NA	TRBV10-2	TRBD1	TRBJ1-5	TGCGCCAGCAGTGAGCGGGTACAGGGGAAATATAGCAATCAGCCCCAGCATTTT	CASSERVQGKYSNQPQHF
many	TRBV7-2	TRBD1	TRBJ2-1	TGTGCCAGCAGCGGGACAGGGTTCTACAATGAGCAGTTCTTC	CASSGTGFYNEQFF
NA	TRBV18	NA	TRBJ1-1	TGTGCCAGCTCTACCCAGGCTGAAGCTTTCTTT	CASSTQAEAFF
NA	TRBV28	NA	TRBJ1-5	TGTGCCAGCATCGGGGGAATTAATCAGCCCCAGCATTTT	CASIGGINQPQHF
NA	TRBV25-1	TRBD1	TRBJ2-1	TGTGCCAGCAGTCCCCTGATCCGGGACAGGCTCTACAATGAGCAGTTCTTC	CASSPLIRDRLYNEQFF
NA	TRBV10-3	TRBD2	TRBJ2-7	TGTGCCATCAGTCAGACTAGCGGGGGATACGAGCAGTACTTC	CAISQTSGGYEQYF
NA	TRBV24-1	NA	TRBJ2-3	TGTGCCACCAGTCCCCGGGGGTATACGCAGTATTTT	CATSPRGYTQYF
NA	TRBV6-5	TRBD1	TRBJ1-2	TGTGCCAGCCTTACACAGGGGGTATTAGGTGGCTACACCTTC	CASLTQGVLGGYTF
NA	TRBV7-2	TRBD1	TRBJ2-6	TGTGCCAGCAGCTTATGGGACAGGGGGAACGCTGGGGCCAACGTCCTGACTTTC	CASSLWDRGNAGANVLTF
NA	TRBV7-9	TRBD2	TRBJ2-5	TGTGCCAGCAGCCTAGCGGGAGGAGGGGAGACCCAGTACTTC	CASSLAGGGETQYF
NA	TRBV18	TRBD1	TRBJ2-7	TGTGCCAGCTCACCACTTCCACAGGGGACATCCGAGCAGTACTTC	CASSPLPQGTSEQYF
NA	TRBV4-1	TRBD2	TRBJ2-3	TGCGCCAGCAGCCAAGGACCCGGACTAGCCACGCAGTATTTT	CASSQGPGLATQYF
NA	TRBV7-9	TRBD1	TRBJ1-2	TGTGGGGTCGAGGGACAGACCTATGGCTACACCTTC	CGVEGQTYGYTF
NA	TRBV11-2	TRBD2	TRBJ2-1	TGTGCCAGCAGCGCCCCCGGGACTAGTCTTAAAAATGAGCAGTTCTTC	CASSAPGTSLKNEQFF
NA	TRBV12-3/TRBV12-4	NA	TRBJ2-1	TGTGCCAGCAGGCGGGACAGTAACAATGAGCAGTTCTTC	CASRRDSNNEQFF
NA	TRBV18	NA	TRBJ1-4	TGTGCCAGCTCCAAGGAGGGGTCCGGATATGAAAAACTGTTTTTT	CASSKEGSGYEKLFF
once	TRBV11-2	NA	TRBJ1-1	TGTGCCAGCAGCTTAGGCACCGTCATTCGGGAAGCTTTCTTT	CASSLGTVIREAFF
NA	TRBV5-1	NA	TRBJ1-1	TGCGCCAGCAGCTTGTTGGTTTGGGAGGGAGCGAACACTGAAGCTTTCTTT	CASSLLVWEGANTEAFF
NA	TRBV4-1	NA	TRBJ1-2	TGCGCCAGCAGCGTCCAATCACAGGGTTCTGACTATGGCTACACCTTC	CASSVQSQGSDYGYTF
few	TRBV12-3/TRBV12-4	NA	TRBJ1-3	TGTGCCAGCAGTTTCCCGGGGGGAAACACCATATATTTT	CASSFPGGNTIYF
NA	TRBV4-1	NA	TRBJ1-3	TGCGCCAGCAGCCAAGAAGGACTTGGAAACACCATATATTTT	CASSQEGLGNTIYF
NA	TRBV7-9	TRBD1	TRBJ1-2	TGTGCCAGCGGCAGGGGGGGGGTCGGCTATGGCTACACCTTC	CASGRGGVGYGYTF
NA	TRBV3-1/TRBV3-2	TRBD2	TRBJ2-3	TGTGCCAGCAGCCCGGGAACTAGCGGTGAGGATACGCAGTATTTT	CASSPGTSGEDTQYF
NA	TRBV19	TRBD2	TRBJ2-1	TGTGCCACCGGACTAGCGGCTTCCTACAATGAGCAGTTCTTC	CATGLAASYNEQFF
NA	TRBV3-1/TRBV3-2	TRBD1	TRBJ2-7	TGTGCCAGCAGCCAAGGACAGGGCGGTCGGTACGAGCAGTACTTC	CASSQGQGGRYEQYF
NA	TRBV6-5	NA	TRBJ2-3	TGTGCCAGCAGAGCCACAGATACGCAGTATTTT	CASRATDTQYF